The clone carrying this TCR beta chain appeared a few times. CDR1 is MNHNS and CDR2 is SASEGT in the germline V gene. Trimming left V 2 bases short and J 7 bases short, with 15 bases between. CDR3 length: 16 amino acids. This sample was included in a study of T cells after yellow fever vaccination. TCRdb reanalysed the 5' RACE reads using MiXCR and keeps one entry per CDR3 protein. Of approximately 150,000 distinct CDR3 sequences in the sample, approximately 6.2% were seen once. The sequence came from a man younger than 30 who received the YFV17D yellow fever vaccine. The sample was CD4+ T cells sorted from PBMCs, taken on the day of the first yellow fever vaccination. V and J are TRBV6-1 and TRBJ1-6; perhaps TRBD1 as D (6 bases). This CDR3 is CASSERGRGVNSPLHF. As DNA, the CDR3 is TGTGCCAGCAGTGAAAGGGGAAGGGGGGTGAATTCACCCCTCCACTTT.